The 17 T cell receptor beta chains below all came from one sample that was sequenced in a study of blood T cells in healthy people across ages. It was with a sample-barcoded 5' primer and a J-beta primer mix that a second PCR of about 6 to 12 cycles was run. Using its own MiXCR run on the 5' RACE reads, TCRdb lists one record per CDR3 protein. This table holds approximately 1.5 million distinct CDR3 sequences, 42% found once. Sample: blood. Receptors originate from a woman under 30 in good health.

This clonotype appeared a few times. This chain joins TRBV3-1 and TRBJ1-1, with D unclear. The germline V gene encodes CDR1 LGHDT and CDR2 YNNKEL (reference sequence). The CDR3 is made up of 16 amino acids. V lost 3 bases, J lost 0 bases, and 14 bases lay in between. CDR3 DNA: TGTGCCAGCAGCCAGGTTTCGGTACGGCTGAACACTGAAGCTTTCTTT. It is translated as CASSQVSVRLNTEAFF. The complete variable domain, with remaining parts taken from reference TRBV3-1 and TRBJ1-1, reads DTAVSQTPKYLVTQMGNDKSIKCEQNLGHDTMYWYKQDSKKFLKIMFSYNNKELIINETVPNRFSPKSPDKAHLNLHINSLELGDSAVYFCASSQVSVRLNTEAFFGQGTRLTVV.

The chain uses TRBV7-2 and TRBJ2-4; D gene ambiguous. The V end was cut by 5 bases, the J end by 0 bases, with 20 bases between. The CDR3 covers 18 residues. Looked up from germline, CDR1 is SGHTA and CDR2 is FQGNSA. CDR3 coding DNA: TGTGCCAGCAGCCCCGGTCCCCTAACAAATTTAGCCAAAAACATTCAGTACTTC. Its protein is CASSPGPLTNLAKNIQYF.

V usage is TRBV5-1 and J usage is TRBJ2-5, with 7 bases that match TRBD2. This CDR3 region has 15 residues. With 7 bases clipped from V and 5 bases from J, the junction kept 14 bases outside the gene matches. Germline V lookup: CDR1 SGHRS, CDR2 YFSETQ. The CDR3 sequence is CASSFASGGLETQYF. The CDR3 nucleotides are TGCGCCAGCTCCTTCGCTAGCGGCGGGTTGGAGACCCAGTACTTC.

Only a few counts were recorded for this clonotype. CDR3 DNA: TGTGCCAGCAGCACACCCCCATACAGGCTGCAGTTCTTC. Its protein is CASSTPPYRLQFF. The rearrangement uses TRBV14 and TRBJ2-1, with a possible D match to TRBD1 (5 bases). This CDR3 has 13 residues. With 5 bases removed from V and 12 bases from J, the gap between germline ends came to 17 bases. Germline lookup yields CDR1 SGHDN and CDR2 FVKESK.

The chain joins TRBV7-2 to TRBJ2-3; 7 bases are a match to TRBD2. CDR1 is SGHTA and CDR2 is FQGNSA in the germline V gene. J gave up 0 bases and V 2 bases, and 5 bases lay outside the gene matches. The CDR3 is made up of 16 amino acids. The CDR3 here is CASSLSRAGSTDTQYF. CDR3 DNA: TGTGCCAGCAGCTTATCGCGAGCGGGGAGCACAGATACGCAGTATTTT.

This clonotype was counted many times. V and J are TRBV9 and TRBJ1-6; TRBD1 might be the D (6 bases). The germline CDR1 and CDR2 sequences are SGDLS and YYNGEE. V was shortened by 4 bases and J by 10 bases, with 12 bases between the two germline ends. The length of the CDR3 is 13 residues. The CDR3 reads CASSLGGGSPLHF. DNA for the CDR3: TGTGCCAGCAGCCTAGGGGGGGGCTCACCCCTCCACTTT.

This clonotype was seen more than once but under ten times. The rearrangement joins TRBV3-1 to TRBJ2-3, with D unclear. The V and J ends lost 0 bases and 5 bases respectively, with 12 bases between them. Germline CDR1 reads LGHDT; CDR2 reads YNNKEL (reference sequence). The CDR3 covers 15 residues. The CDR3 DNA reads TGTGCCAGCAGCCAAGAAGTTAGGGCCGGAGATACGCAGTATTTT. Residues: CASSQEVRAGDTQYF.

This clonotype was counted between two and nine times. The J gene is TRBJ2-1, the V gene TRBV27; tentatively, D is TRBD2 (6 bases). The CDR3 sequence is 16 residues long. V lost 5 bases, J lost 5 bases, and 19 bases lay in between. CDR1 MNHEY and CDR2 SMNVEV come from the germline V gene (reference sequence). DNA for the CDR3: TGTGCCAGCAGTCCCCTGGGAACGGGGGATCACAATGAGCAGTTCTTC. Residues: CASSPLGTGDHNEQFF.

CDR3 coding DNA: TGCGCCAGCAGACCAACCGCTAGCTCCTACAATGAGCAGTTCTTC. This encodes CASRPTASSYNEQFF. This chain connects TRBV4-1 to TRBJ2-1; the D is unclear. Trimming removed 6 bases from V and 0 bases from J, with 12 bases in between. The CDR3 covers 15 residues. Germline V CDR1 and CDR2: MGHRA, YSYEKL.

With regard to this clonotype: The germline gene is not matched at one end of the junction; a read error may be the cause. The V call is TRBV4-3, the J call TRBJ2-5; 7 bases line up with TRBD1. CDR1 is LGHNA, CDR2 YSLEER, per germline. This CDR3 is built from 15 residues. CDR3: CASSQGTGVQEAQYF. The CDR3 coding sequence is TGCGCCAGCAGCCAAGGGACAGGAGTTCAAGAGGCCCAGTACTTC.

This chain joins TRBV20-1 and TRBJ2-1; 7 bases match TRBD2. This CDR3 comprises 18 residues. The ends lost 3 bases at V and 2 bases at J; junction bases unmatched: 16. Per the germline V gene, CDR1 is DFQATT and CDR2 is SNEGSKA (reference sequence). This CDR3 reads CSASGWDYQFKPYNEQFF. The CDR3 DNA reads as TGCAGTGCTAGCGGATGGGACTACCAATTCAAACCCTACAATGAGCAGTTCTTC.

V is TRBV7-2 and J is TRBJ1-2; D uncertain. CDR3 length: 12 residues. Trimming left V 2 bases short and J 12 bases short, with 13 bases between. Per germline, CDR1 SGHTA and CDR2 FQGNSA. CDR3 sequence: CASSLKLTGHTF. The CDR3, as DNA: TGTGCCAGCAGCTTAAAGTTGACGGGTCACACCTTC.

The J gene is TRBJ2-7, the V gene TRBV28; D gene ambiguous. From germline, CDR1 is MDHEN and CDR2 SYDVKM. Trimming cost V 6 bases and J 1 base, with 10 bases left between them. This CDR3 comprises 13 residues. CDR3 protein: CASRGLRSYEQYF. As DNA, the CDR3 is TGTGCCAGCAGGGGCCTGAGATCCTACGAGCAGTACTTC.

Ten or more counts support this clonotype. V is TRBV12-3 or TRBV12-4 and J is TRBJ1-2; tentatively, D is TRBD1 (6 bases). V was shortened by 3 bases and J by 2 bases, with 16 bases between the two germline ends. This CDR3 is 16 amino acids long. CDR3 amino acids: CASSFSRRDRNYGYTF. The CDR3 nucleotides are TGTGCCAGCAGTTTTAGCCGCCGTGACAGGAACTATGGCTACACCTTC.

A few counts support this clonotype. The chain has TRBV29-1 and TRBJ1-2; D possibly corresponds to TRBD1 (6 bases). CDR1 is SQVTM, CDR2 ANQGSEA, per germline. The V and J ends lost 5 bases and 4 bases respectively, with 14 bases between them. This CDR3 comprises 13 residues. The chain's CDR3 is CSVQQGGSYGYTF. CDR3 bases: TGCAGCGTTCAACAGGGAGGGAGCTATGGCTACACCTTC.

This chain uses TRBV27 with TRBJ2-7; D may be TRBD2 (7 bases). Germline values: CDR1 MNHEY, CDR2 SMNVEV (reference sequence). Trimming took off 5 bases at V and 2 bases at J, with 13 bases between the two ends. CDR3 length: 14 amino acids. The CDR3 nucleotides are TGTGCCAGCAGTATGAGGGGGGGGGCCTACGAGCAGTACTTC. Amino acids: CASSMRGGAYEQYF.

The chain is built from TRBV12-3 or TRBV12-4 and TRBJ1-6, with 11 bases matching TRBD1. The CDR3 loop spans 16 amino acids. After removal of 4 bases from V and 7 bases from J, the junction contained 6 bases not matched to a gene. The CDR3 loop reads CASSSGQGARNSPLHF. The CDR3 DNA reads as TGTGCCAGCAGTTCAGGACAGGGGGCGAGGAATTCACCCCTCCACTTT.